These 27 T cell receptor beta chains were sequenced from one sample in a study of T cells in Graves' hyperthyroidism and ophthalmopathy. The TCR beta CDR3 regions underwent amplification using RNA transcripts as the source. First-round RT-PCR targeting the TCR CDR3 was performed with the HTBI primer set. TCRdb re-called the multiplex PCR reads through MiXCR, storing one row per CDR3 protein. Of about 360,000 distinct CDR3 sequences in the sample, less than 20% were seen once. The source material was blood. These receptor sequences come from a woman younger than 30 with Graves' hyperthyroidism that later progressed to Graves' ophthalmopathy.

The table lists this clonotype with many counts. This chain links TRBV30 with TRBJ1-3; D is uncertain. Looked up from germline, CDR1 is GTSNPN and CDR2 is SVGIG (reference sequence). This CDR3 has 19 residues. Trimming pared 0 bases from V and 4 bases from J, leaving 25 bases between. The chain's CDR3 is CAWSVGRSILLSWGNTIYF. DNA of the CDR3: TGTGCCTGGAGTGTGGGTCGGAGCATACTCCTCTCTTGGGGAAACACCATATATTTT.

The table lists this clonotype with many counts. This chain uses TRBV28 with TRBJ1-4, with TRBD1 matching over 8 bases. The V segment lost 2 bases and the J segment 2 bases; nucleotides outside the gene matches: 4. The germline CDR1 and CDR2 sequences are MDHEN and SYDVKM. This CDR3 has 16 residues. The DNA for the CDR3 is TGTGCCAGCAGTTTAAACAGGGGGTCGACTAATGAAAAACTGTTTTTT. It specifies CASSLNRGSTNEKLFF.

In this sample, this clonotype turned up many times. V usage is TRBV20-1 and J usage is TRBJ1-2, with 7 bases that match TRBD1. The germline gives CDR1 DFQATT, CDR2 SNEGSKA (reference sequence). The V gene end was trimmed by 6 bases and the J gene end by 8 bases; junction bases not matched to a gene: 9. CDR3 length: 12 amino acids. The DNA of the CDR3 is TGCAGTGCACCTCAGGGGGATGCGGGCTACACCTTC. This gives the protein CSAPQGDAGYTF.

This clonotype was picked up a small number of times. V usage is TRBV10-3 and J usage is TRBJ2-7; D tentatively fits TRBD1 or TRBD2 (5 bases each). V was clipped by 2 bases and J by 0 bases, with 11 bases between them. Germline assignment: CDR1 ENHRY and CDR2 SYGVKD. The CDR3 spans 15 residues. CDR3 coding DNA: TGTGCCATCAGTGAGATGGGTGGGACCTCCTACGAGCAGTACTTC. Its translation is CAISEMGGTSYEQYF.

This clonotype was detected ten times or more. V gene TRBV18 combines with J gene TRBJ2-5, with a weak D call TRBD1 (5 bases). The CDR3 covers 12 residues. Germline V lookup: CDR1 KGHSH, CDR2 LQKENI. The V end lost 4 bases, the J end lost 5 bases, and 8 bases lay between the germline ends. CDR3 region: CASSQKGETQYF. DNA for the CDR3: TGTGCCAGCTCACAGAAGGGGGAGACCCAGTACTTC.

This clonotype was seen many times. The chain combines TRBV12-3 or TRBV12-4 with TRBJ2-7; TRBD1 agrees at 9 bases. V was clipped by 5 bases and J by 3 bases; unmatched bases: 8. The CDR3 has 15 residues. CDR3 in amino acids: CASSQRTGEGYEQYF. The CDR3 DNA follows: TGTGCCAGCAGTCAGAGGACAGGGGAAGGCTACGAGCAGTACTTC.

This clonotype showed up many times. This rearrangement joins TRBV6-1 to TRBJ2-7; the D gene is possibly TRBD2 (5 bases). V dropped 7 bases and J dropped 2 bases, with 12 bases sitting between them. The V gene's germline CDR1 is MNHNS and CDR2 SASEGT. This CDR3 has 13 residues. The chain's CDR3 is CASTQRETYEQYF. For the CDR3, the DNA is TGTGCCAGCACCCAGAGGGAGACCTACGAGCAGTACTTC.

The sample holds many counts of this clonotype. This chain joins TRBV3-1 and TRBJ2-5; 10 bases align to TRBD2. The CDR3 has 18 residues. Germline V gene sequence: CDR1 LGHDT, CDR2 YNNKEL (reference sequence). Losses at the gene ends were 1 base for V and 4 bases for J; bases not matched to a gene: 12. The CDR3 loop reads CASSQGYDYRLAGETQYF. Here the CDR3 DNA reads TGTGCCAGCAGCCAAGGCTACGACTACCGACTAGCGGGAGAGACCCAGTACTTC.

The table lists this clonotype with a few counts. The rearrangement uses TRBV29-1 and TRBJ2-1; D remains ambiguous. CDR1 and CDR2 (germline): SQVTM, ANQGSEA. V dropped 7 bases and J dropped 4 bases, with 20 bases sitting between them. The CDR3 is 15 residues long. CDR3 region: CSEPRVVGLYNEQFF. In DNA, the CDR3 is TGCAGCGAACCGAGAGTAGTGGGGTTATACAATGAGCAGTTCTTC.

The rearrangement joins TRBV10-3 to TRBJ2-3; 9 nucleotides line up with TRBD2. The CDR3 has 15 residues. Germline V gene sequence: CDR1 ENHRY, CDR2 SYGVKD. J lost 3 bases, V lost 10 bases, and 11 bases had no gene match. CDR3 protein: CATIQAGGPTDTQYF. CDR3 DNA: TGTGCCACCATTCAGGCGGGAGGGCCGACAGATACGCAGTATTTT.

At least ten counts were recorded for this clonotype. This sequence joins TRBV2 and TRBJ2-5; D remains unclear. Trimming pared 4 bases from V and 7 bases from J, leaving 7 bases between. CDR3 size: 11 residues. Per germline, CDR1 SNHLY and CDR2 FYNNEI. As DNA, the CDR3 is TGTGCCAGCAGTGGGATAGGGACCCAGTACTTC. Translating it yields CASSGIGTQYF.

This chain uses TRBV6-6 with TRBJ1-1; weak D call: TRBD1 (5 bases). V was trimmed by 2 bases and J by 7 bases, leaving 5 bases between them. CDR3 size: 11 residues. Per germline, CDR1 MNHNY and CDR2 SVGAGI (reference sequence). The CDR3: CASSYQGEAFF. Written as DNA, the CDR3 is TGTGCCAGCAGTTACCAGGGTGAAGCTTTCTTT.

The V gene is TRBV6-1, the J gene TRBJ2-2; TRBD1 aligns across 10 bases. The CDR3 spans 17 residues. V trimming: 4 bases; J trimming: 5 bases; junction bases outside the gene matches: 10. Germline V CDR1 and CDR2: MNHNS, SASEGT. This CDR3 reads CASSGKQGQGDTGELFF. CDR3 nucleotide sequence: TGTGCCAGCAGTGGAAAGCAAGGACAGGGGGATACCGGGGAGCTGTTTTTT.

Only a few counts were recorded for this clonotype. CDR3 sequence: CASSLKQDWETQYF. In DNA form, the CDR3 reads TGTGCCAGCAGCCTCAAACAGGACTGGGAGACCCAGTACTTC. The V and J genes are TRBV14 and TRBJ2-5; either TRBD1 or TRBD2 may supply D (5 bases each). Germline V gene data show CDR1 as SGHDN and CDR2 as FVKESK. The CDR3 totals 14 residues. V was shortened by 4 bases and J by 5 bases, with 14 bases between the two germline ends.

The gene calls are TRBV20-1 and TRBJ2-3, with unresolved D. Germline CDR1 reads DFQATT; CDR2 reads SNEGSKA (reference sequence). This CDR3 contains 13 residues. Trimming cost V 6 bases and J 0 bases, with 10 bases left between them. The CDR3 is CSADGASTDTQYF. CDR3 DNA sequence: TGCAGTGCCGACGGCGCTAGCACAGATACGCAGTATTTT.

Concerning this clonotype: Since a much larger clone is just one base distant, this may be a read error. This sequence joins TRBV6-1 and TRBJ2-1; 12 bases agree with TRBD1. The CDR3 loop spans 14 amino acids. The V and J ends lost 6 bases and 9 bases, in that order; junction bases with no gene match: 6. CDR1 is MNHNS and CDR2 is SASEGT in the germline V gene. CDR3 bases: TGTGCCAGCAGACCGGGACAGGGGGCGACTGAGCAGTTCTTC. It translates to CASRPGQGATEQFF.

This clonotype was recorded at least ten times. The chain is built from TRBV10-3 and TRBJ1-5, with D unclear. This CDR3 is 13 amino acids long. The V gene lost 0 bases and the J gene lost 11 bases, with 11 bases spanning the gap. The germline gives CDR1 ENHRY, CDR2 SYGVKD. The CDR3 here is CAISESKGATQHF. In DNA form, the CDR3 reads TGTGCCATCAGTGAGTCGAAAGGCGCTACCCAGCATTTT.

This clonotype came up a few times. The genes are TRBV24-1 and TRBJ2-1, with D tentatively TRBD1 (6 bases). V was pared by 2 bases and J by 8 bases, with 15 bases between. In germline, CDR1 is KGHDR, CDR2 SFDVKD. The length of the CDR3 is 15 residues. The CDR3 region is CATSDSVTGRDEQFF. As DNA, the CDR3 is TGTGCCACCAGTGATTCGGTGACAGGTAGGGATGAGCAGTTCTTC.

This clonotype was counted at least ten times. J is TRBJ1-4 and V is TRBV29-1; D is undetermined. Trimming took 3 bases from V and 0 from J, leaving 5 bases between them. Germline-derived CDR1 and CDR2 are SQVTM and ANQGSEA. The CDR3 has 13 residues. Here the CDR3 reads CSVEGTTNEKLFF. CDR3 DNA: TGCAGCGTTGAGGGGACAACTAATGAAAAACTGTTTTTT.

This clonotype came up many times. The gene calls are TRBV7-2 and TRBJ2-3; D call uncertain. The CDR3 spans 15 residues. Trimming removed 1 base at V and 2 bases at J, with 10 bases between. Germline values: CDR1 SGHTA, CDR2 FQGNSA. This CDR3 is CASSLDLRYTDTQYF. In DNA form, the CDR3 reads TGTGCCAGCAGCTTAGACTTGAGATACACAGATACGCAGTATTTT. Together with reference TRBV7-2 and TRBJ2-3, the CDR3 gives the full variable domain: GAGVSQSPSNKVTEKGKDVELRCDPISGHTALYWYRQSLGQGLEFLIYFQGNSAPDKSGLPSDRFSAERTGGSVSTLTIQRTQQEDSAVYLCASSLDLRYTDTQYFGPGTRLTVL.

This clonotype showed up many times. V gene TRBV2 combines with J gene TRBJ1-2, with unresolved D. Germline values: CDR1 SNHLY, CDR2 FYNNEI. The CDR3 totals 13 residues. Trimming removed 8 bases from V and 0 bases from J, with 10 bases in between. CDR3: CASLDGSNYGYTF. DNA for the CDR3: TGTGCCAGCCTGGACGGATCTAACTATGGCTACACCTTC. Using reference TRBV2 and TRBJ1-2 for the parts outside the CDR3, the full variable domain is EPEVTQTPSHQVTQMGQEVILRCVPISNHLYFYWYRQILGQKVEFLVSFYNNEISEKSEIFDDQFSVERPDGSNFTLKIRSTKLEDSAMYFCASLDGSNYGYTFGSGTRLTVV.

This clonotype has at least ten counts. DNA of the CDR3: TGCGCCAGCAGCCAAGATCTACGGACAGGGCGGGGAATTAACTATGGCTACACCTTC. Protein: CASSQDLRTGRGINYGYTF. The gene calls are TRBV4-1 and TRBJ1-2; TRBD1 agrees at 8 bases. The CDR3 is made up of 19 amino acids. V trimming: 0 bases; J trimming: 1 base; junction bases outside the gene matches: 13. Germline V gives CDR1 MGHRA, CDR2 YSYEKL.

This clonotype has a handful of counts. The V and J genes are TRBV29-1 and TRBJ2-7; tentatively, D is TRBD1 or TRBD2 (5 bases each). Germline loops: CDR1 SQVTM, CDR2 ANQGSEA. This CDR3 contains 15 residues. Trimming left V 5 bases short and J 4 bases short, with 21 bases between. The CDR3 is CSVSKVAGTGYEQYF. DNA for the CDR3: TGCAGCGTTTCAAAGGTAGCAGGGACGGGATACGAGCAGTACTTC.

This clonotype was seen repeatedly, ten times or more. The chain combines TRBV7-8 with TRBJ2-7; 9 positions match TRBD1. Germline V gives CDR1 SGHVS, CDR2 FQNEAQ. The CDR3 is 14 residues long. The J segment lost 3 bases and the V segment lost 3 bases, leaving 3 bases of the junction unmatched. CDR3 in DNA: TGTGCCAGCAGCTTTGGACAGGGGATCTACGAGCAGTACTTC. Amino acid sequence: CASSFGQGIYEQYF.

This rearrangement joins TRBV7-9 to TRBJ2-5; D gene unclear. CDR3 size: 13 residues. V shed 5 bases and J shed 4 bases, with 11 bases lying between them. Germline V gene data show CDR1 as SEHNR and CDR2 as FQNEAQ (reference sequence). The CDR3 DNA follows: TGTGCCAGCAGCCGCGATAAGGGAGAGACCCAGTACTTC. Amino acids: CASSRDKGETQYF. The full variable domain, completed using reference TRBV7-9 and TRBJ2-5, is DTGVSQNPRHKITKRGQNVTFRCDPISEHNRLYWYRQTLGQGPEFLTYFQNEAQLEKSRLLSDRFSAERPKGSFSTLEIQRTEQGDSAMYLCASSRDKGETQYFGPGTRLLVL.

The rearrangement links TRBV29-1 to TRBJ2-3; TRBD1 matches at 8 bases. The V gene's germline CDR1 is SQVTM and CDR2 ANQGSEA. This CDR3 contains 14 residues. The V segment lost 6 bases and the J segment 1 base; nucleotides outside the gene matches: 6. The CDR3 region has the DNA TGCAGCGTAGCCGGACAGGGAGGCACAGATACGCAGTATTTT. This sequence encodes CSVAGQGGTDTQYF.

This clonotype was seen repeatedly, ten times or more. The rearrangement uses TRBV5-6 and TRBJ2-1; 7 bases are a match to TRBD1. Germline V gives CDR1 SGHDT, CDR2 YYEEEE. The CDR3 is made up of 14 amino acids. After removal of 3 bases from V and 5 bases from J, the junction contained 5 bases not matched to a gene. The CDR3 sequence: CASSYGQVNNEQFF. The CDR3 DNA is TGTGCCAGCAGCTACGGACAGGTGAACAATGAGCAGTTCTTC. The full variable domain, with the rest looked up from reference TRBV5-6 and TRBJ2-1, is DAGVTQSPTHLIKTRGQQVTLRCSPKSGHDTVSWYQQALGQGPQFIFQYYEEEERQRGNFPDRFSGHQFPNYSSELNVNALLLGDSALYLCASSYGQVNNEQFFGPGTRLTVL.